The 6 T cell receptor beta chains in this list originate from one sample, sequenced in a study of OX40 agonist ivuxolimab in advanced cancers. Library preparation employed the immunoSEQ multiplex PCR assay. The table comes from immuneACCESS by way of TCRdb, which keeps in-frame sequences with V and J called. Part of the clones is missing from these tables; in studies checked, under half for an unresolved V gene and the rest for unknown reasons. Here the sample has about 28,000 clones; about 88% occur a single time. The top ten constitute roughly 15% of the sample. Sequencing used CD4+ or CD8+ T cells sorted from blood, obtained in a trial of the OX40 agonist ivuxolimab. All receptors derive from an adult with an advanced solid tumor such as melanoma, head and neck, liver or kidney cancer.

The rearrangement joins TRBV9 to TRBJ2-2, with D unresolved. The germline V and J ends were trimmed by 0 bases and 8 bases, with 5 bases remaining between them. The CDR3 length is 12 residues. Germline V lookup: CDR1 SGDLS, CDR2 YYNGEE. CDR3 in amino acids: CASSVASGELFF. The CDR3 DNA reads as TGTGCCAGCAGCGTAGCCTCTGGGGAGCTGTTTTTT.

This chain joins TRBV5-8 and TRBJ2-3; either TRBD1 or TRBD2 may fit D (5 bases each). V lost 4 bases and J lost 5, with 23 bases in between. Germline V CDR1 and CDR2: SGHTS, YDEGEE. This CDR3 is 17 amino acids long. The CDR3 sequence: CASSVQAGTLDRDTQYF. CDR3 bases: TGTGCCAGCAGCGTACAAGCCGGGACGCTCGATAGAGATACGCAGTATTTT.

Here the CDR3 DNA reads TGTGCCAGCAGTTTATCTGCGGAACTCTACAATGAGCAGTTCTTC. Protein product: CASSLSAELYNEQFF. This chain uses TRBV27 with TRBJ2-1; D remains ambiguous. Germline V gene sequence: CDR1 MNHEY, CDR2 SMNVEV (reference sequence). V lost 0 bases, J lost 3 bases, and 9 bases lay in between. The CDR3 extends over 15 amino acids.

This clone was seen only once. The V call is TRBV6-5, the J call TRBJ2-7; 9 positions match TRBD2. This CDR3 is built from 13 residues. J gave up 6 bases and V 7 bases, and 7 bases lay outside the gene matches. Germline CDR1 and CDR2: MNHEY and SVGAGI. DNA for the CDR3: TGTGCCAGCAACAGGGTAGCGGGAGCCGAGCAGTACTTC. This codes for CASNRVAGAEQYF.

V and J are TRBV5-6 and TRBJ1-2, with 12 bases lining up with TRBD1. With 2 bases clipped from V and 4 bases from J, the junction kept 9 bases outside the gene matches. The CDR3 extends over 17 amino acids. From germline, CDR1 is SGHDT and CDR2 YYEEEE. The CDR3 DNA follows: TGTGCCAGCAGCTTAGCCGGGACAGGGGGCGCTGGCTATGGCTACACCTTC. Protein: CASSLAGTGGAGYGYTF.

The chain links TRBV30 to TRBJ2-1, with D hard to call. V was cut by 3 bases and J by 5 bases, with 17 bases left in between. Looked up from germline, CDR1 is GTSNPN and CDR2 is SVGIG (reference sequence). CDR3 length: 15 amino acids. CDR3 bases: TGTGCCTGGAGCCTCCGGACCTCTTGGCACAATGAGCAGTTCTTC. Translation: CAWSLRTSWHNEQFF.